One T cell receptor (beta chain) is described in this entry. These data are taken from a study of OX40 agonist ivuxolimab in advanced cancers. Study background: Patients receiving dose escalation had hepatocellular carcinoma, melanoma, renal cell or head and neck cancer.

Germline loops: CDR1 KGHSY, CDR2 FQNENV. Trimming took off 0 bases at V and 9 bases at J, with 9 bases between the two ends. This CDR3 spans 12 amino acids. Data came from immunoSEQ multiplex PCR; TCRdb stores just in-frame clones and leaves some out. Found here are tens of thousands of clones, roughly 82% of them singletons; the top ten hold about 8.1%. V and J are TRBV16 and TRBJ2-7; D unclear. This receptor was obtained from an adult with an advanced solid tumor such as melanoma, head and neck, liver or kidney cancer. The material sequenced was CD4+ or CD8+ T cells sorted from blood, taken in a trial of the OX40 agonist ivuxolimab. The CDR3 sequence is CASSQSLTGQYF. In DNA form, the CDR3 reads TGTGCCAGCAGCCAATCGCTAACGGGGCAGTACTTC.